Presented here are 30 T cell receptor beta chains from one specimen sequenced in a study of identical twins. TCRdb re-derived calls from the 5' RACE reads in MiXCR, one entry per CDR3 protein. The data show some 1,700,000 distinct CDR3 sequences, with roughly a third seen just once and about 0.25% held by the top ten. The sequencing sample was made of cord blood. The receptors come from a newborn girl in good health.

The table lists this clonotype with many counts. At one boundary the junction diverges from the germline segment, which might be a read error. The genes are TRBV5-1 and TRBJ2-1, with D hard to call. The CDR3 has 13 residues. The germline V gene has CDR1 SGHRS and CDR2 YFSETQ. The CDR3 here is CASRPSSYNEQFF. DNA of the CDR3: TGTGCCAGTCGACCGAGCTCCTACAATGAGCAGTTCTTC.

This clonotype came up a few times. The CDR3: CASSPHSIAGGADTQYF. In DNA, the CDR3 is TGTGCCAGCAGTCCCCACTCTATAGCGGGAGGGGCAGATACGCAGTATTTT. The chain employs TRBV12-3 or TRBV12-4 and TRBJ2-3; TRBD2 aligns across 11 bases. The CDR3 is 17 amino acids. With V trimmed by 5 bases and J by 4 bases, 11 bases remained unmatched.

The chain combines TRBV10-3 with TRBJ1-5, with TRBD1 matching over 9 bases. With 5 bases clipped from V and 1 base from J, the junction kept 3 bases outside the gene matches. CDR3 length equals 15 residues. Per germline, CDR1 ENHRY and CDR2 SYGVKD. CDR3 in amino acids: CAISTGGPSNQPQHF. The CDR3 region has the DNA TGTGCCATCAGTACAGGGGGCCCGAGCAATCAGCCCCAGCATTTT.

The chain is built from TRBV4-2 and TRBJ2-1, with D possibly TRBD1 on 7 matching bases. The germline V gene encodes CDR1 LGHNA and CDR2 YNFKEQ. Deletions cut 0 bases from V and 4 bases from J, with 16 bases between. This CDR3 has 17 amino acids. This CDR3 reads CASSQDQGGLPYNEQFF. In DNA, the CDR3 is TGTGCCAGCAGCCAAGATCAGGGGGGTTTACCATACAATGAGCAGTTCTTC.

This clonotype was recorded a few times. This CDR3 reads CSANPIAGAADTQYF. The CDR3 region has the DNA TGCAGTGCCAACCCCATAGCGGGAGCGGCAGATACGCAGTATTTT. The gene calls are TRBV20-1 and TRBJ2-3; 9 bases agree with TRBD2. CDR3 length equals 15 residues. Germline CDR1 and CDR2: DFQATT and SNEGSKA (reference sequence). J was trimmed by 4 bases and V by 6 bases; bases with no gene match: 11.

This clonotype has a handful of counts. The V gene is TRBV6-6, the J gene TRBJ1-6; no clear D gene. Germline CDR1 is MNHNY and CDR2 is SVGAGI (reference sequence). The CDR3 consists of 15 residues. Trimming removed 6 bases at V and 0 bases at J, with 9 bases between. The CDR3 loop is CASRARSSYNSPLHF. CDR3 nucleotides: TGTGCCAGCAGGGCACGGAGCTCCTATAATTCACCCCTCCACTTT.

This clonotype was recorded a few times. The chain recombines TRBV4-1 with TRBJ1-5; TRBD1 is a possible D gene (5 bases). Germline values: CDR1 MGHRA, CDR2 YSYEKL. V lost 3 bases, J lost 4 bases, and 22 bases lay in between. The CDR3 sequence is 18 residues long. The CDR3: CASSHHRWGVDGNQPQHF. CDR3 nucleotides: TGCGCCAGCAGCCACCATCGTTGGGGGGTGGATGGTAATCAGCCCCAGCATTTT.

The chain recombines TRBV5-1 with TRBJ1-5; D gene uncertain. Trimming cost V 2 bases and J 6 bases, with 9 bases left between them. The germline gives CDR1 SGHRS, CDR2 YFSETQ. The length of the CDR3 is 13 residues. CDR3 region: CASSFRVGQPQHF. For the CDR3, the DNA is TGCGCCAGCAGCTTCCGGGTTGGTCAGCCCCAGCATTTT.

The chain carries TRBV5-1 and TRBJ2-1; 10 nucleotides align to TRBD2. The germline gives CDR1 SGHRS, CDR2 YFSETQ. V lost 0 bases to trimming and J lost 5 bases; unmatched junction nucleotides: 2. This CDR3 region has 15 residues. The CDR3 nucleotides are TGCGCCAGCAGCTTGGAAGGGACTAGCGACAATGAGCAGTTCTTC. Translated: CASSLEGTSDNEQFF. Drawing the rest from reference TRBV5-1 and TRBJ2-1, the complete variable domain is KAGVTQTPRYLIKTRGQQVTLSCSPISGHRSVSWYQQTPGQGLQFLFEYFSETQRNKGNFPGRFSGRQFSNSRSEMNVSTLELGDSALYLCASSLEGTSDNEQFFGPGTRLTVL.

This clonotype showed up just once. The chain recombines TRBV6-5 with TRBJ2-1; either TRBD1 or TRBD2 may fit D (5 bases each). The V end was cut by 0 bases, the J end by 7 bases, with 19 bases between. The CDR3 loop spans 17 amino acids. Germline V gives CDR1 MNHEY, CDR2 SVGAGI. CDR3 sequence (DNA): TGTGCCAGCAGTTACTCGGGAGCACAGGTGGGGTCAAATGAGCAGTTCTTC. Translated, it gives CASSYSGAQVGSNEQFF.

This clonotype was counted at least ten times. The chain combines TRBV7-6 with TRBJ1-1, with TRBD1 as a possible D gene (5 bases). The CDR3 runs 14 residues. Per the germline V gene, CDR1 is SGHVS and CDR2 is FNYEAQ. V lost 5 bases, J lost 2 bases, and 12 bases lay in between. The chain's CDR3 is CASSPRDRNTEAFF. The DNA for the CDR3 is TGTGCCAGCAGCCCTCGAGACAGAAACACTGAAGCTTTCTTT.

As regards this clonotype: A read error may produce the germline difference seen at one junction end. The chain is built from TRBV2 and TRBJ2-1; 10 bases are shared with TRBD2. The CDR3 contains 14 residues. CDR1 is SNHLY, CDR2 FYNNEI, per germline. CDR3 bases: TGTGTCAGCGGGGGACTAGCGCTGAACAATGAGCAGTTCTTC. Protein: CVSGGLALNNEQFF.

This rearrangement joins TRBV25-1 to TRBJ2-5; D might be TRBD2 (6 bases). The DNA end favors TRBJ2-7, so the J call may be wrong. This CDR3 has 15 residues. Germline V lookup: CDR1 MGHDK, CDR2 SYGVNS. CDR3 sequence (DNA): TGTGCCAGCAGTGAACCAGGGACTGCTAGGGCCGAGCAGTACTTC. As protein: CASSEPGTARAEQYF.

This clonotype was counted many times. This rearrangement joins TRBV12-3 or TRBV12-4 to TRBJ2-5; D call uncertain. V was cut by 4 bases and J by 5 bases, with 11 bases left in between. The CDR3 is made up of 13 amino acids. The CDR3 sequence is CASSWVQEETQYF. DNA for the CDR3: TGTGCCAGCAGTTGGGTCCAGGAGGAGACCCAGTACTTC.

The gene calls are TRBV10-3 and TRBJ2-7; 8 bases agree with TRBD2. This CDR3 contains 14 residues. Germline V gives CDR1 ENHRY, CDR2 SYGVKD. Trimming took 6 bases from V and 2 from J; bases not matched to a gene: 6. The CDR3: CAISPGTRTYEQYF. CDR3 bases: TGTGCCATCAGCCCCGGGACTAGGACCTACGAGCAGTACTTC.

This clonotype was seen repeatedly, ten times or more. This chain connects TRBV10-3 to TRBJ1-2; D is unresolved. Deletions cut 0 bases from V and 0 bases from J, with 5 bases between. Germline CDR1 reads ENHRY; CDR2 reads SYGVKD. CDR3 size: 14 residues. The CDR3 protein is CAISESRANYGYTF. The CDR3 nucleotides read TGTGCCATCAGTGAGTCACGAGCTAACTATGGCTACACCTTC.

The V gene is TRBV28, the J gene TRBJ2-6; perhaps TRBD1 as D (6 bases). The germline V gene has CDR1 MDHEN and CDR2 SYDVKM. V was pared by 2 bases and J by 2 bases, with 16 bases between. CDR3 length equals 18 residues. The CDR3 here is CASSLVTGNLPGANVLTF. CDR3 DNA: TGTGCCAGCAGTTTAGTTACAGGGAACCTCCCTGGGGCCAACGTCCTGACTTTC. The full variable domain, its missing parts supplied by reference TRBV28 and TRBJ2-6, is DVKVTQSSRYLVKRTGEKVFLECVQDMDHENMFWYRQDPGLGLRLIYFSYDVKMKEKGDIPEGYSVSREKKERFSLILESASTNQTSMYLCASSLVTGNLPGANVLTFGAGSRLTVL.

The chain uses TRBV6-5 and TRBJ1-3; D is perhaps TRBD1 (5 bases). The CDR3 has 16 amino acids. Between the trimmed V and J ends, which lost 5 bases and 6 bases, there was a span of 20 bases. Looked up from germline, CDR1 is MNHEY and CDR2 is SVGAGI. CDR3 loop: CASSLEDPDNSNTIYF. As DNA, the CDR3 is TGTGCCAGCAGTCTAGAGGACCCGGACAACTCAAACACCATATATTTT.

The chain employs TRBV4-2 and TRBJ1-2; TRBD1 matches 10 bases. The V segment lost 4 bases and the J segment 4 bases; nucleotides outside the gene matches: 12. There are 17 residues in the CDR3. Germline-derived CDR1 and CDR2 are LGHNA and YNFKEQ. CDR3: CASSRPGTGDGGYGYTF. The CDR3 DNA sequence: TGTGCCAGCAGCCGTCCCGGGACAGGGGACGGGGGCTATGGCTACACCTTC.

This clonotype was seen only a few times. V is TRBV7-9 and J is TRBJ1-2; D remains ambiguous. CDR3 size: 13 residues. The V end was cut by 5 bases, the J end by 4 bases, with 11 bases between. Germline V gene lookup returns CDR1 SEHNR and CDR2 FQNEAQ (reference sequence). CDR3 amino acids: CASSAPSRYGYTF. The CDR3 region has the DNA TGTGCCAGCAGCGCCCCATCACGCTATGGCTACACCTTC.

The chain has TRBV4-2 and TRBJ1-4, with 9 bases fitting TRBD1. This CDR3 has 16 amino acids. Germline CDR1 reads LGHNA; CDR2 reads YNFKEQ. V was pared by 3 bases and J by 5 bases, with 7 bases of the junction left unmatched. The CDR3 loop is CASSHTGTGRNEKLFF. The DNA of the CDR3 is TGTGCCAGCAGCCACACCGGGACAGGGAGAAATGAAAAACTGTTTTTT.

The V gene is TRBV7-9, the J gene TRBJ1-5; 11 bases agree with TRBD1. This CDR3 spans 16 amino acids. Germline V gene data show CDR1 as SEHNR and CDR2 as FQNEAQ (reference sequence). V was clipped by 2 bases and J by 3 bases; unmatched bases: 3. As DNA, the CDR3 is TGTGCCAGCAGCTTATCGGGACAGGGGGACAATCAGCCCCAGCATTTT. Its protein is CASSLSGQGDNQPQHF.

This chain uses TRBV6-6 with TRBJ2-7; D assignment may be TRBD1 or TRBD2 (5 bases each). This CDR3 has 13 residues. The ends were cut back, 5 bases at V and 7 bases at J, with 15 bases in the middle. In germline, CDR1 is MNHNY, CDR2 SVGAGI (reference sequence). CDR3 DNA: TGTGCCAGCAGTCAGGGACGGACGGGGGAGCAGTACTTC. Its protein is CASSQGRTGEQYF.

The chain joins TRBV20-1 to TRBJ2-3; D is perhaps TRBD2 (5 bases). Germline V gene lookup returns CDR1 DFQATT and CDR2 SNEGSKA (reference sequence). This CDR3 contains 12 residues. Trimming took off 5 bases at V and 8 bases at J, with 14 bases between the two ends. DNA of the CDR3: TGCAGTGCTCGGGGTGGTGGGGTTACGCAGTATTTT. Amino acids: CSARGGGVTQYF.

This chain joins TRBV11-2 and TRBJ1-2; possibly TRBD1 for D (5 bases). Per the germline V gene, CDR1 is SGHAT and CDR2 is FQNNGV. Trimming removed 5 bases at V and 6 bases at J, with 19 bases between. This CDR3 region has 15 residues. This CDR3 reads CASSTLWSGGDGYTF. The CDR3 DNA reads TGTGCCAGCAGCACCCTTTGGTCAGGAGGGGATGGCTACACCTTC.

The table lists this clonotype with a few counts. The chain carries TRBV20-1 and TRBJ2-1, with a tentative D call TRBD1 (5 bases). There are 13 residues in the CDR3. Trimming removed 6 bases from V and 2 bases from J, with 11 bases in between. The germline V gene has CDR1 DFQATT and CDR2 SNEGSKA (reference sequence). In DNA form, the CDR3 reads TGCAGTGCGAGTGACAGACCCTACAATGAGCAGTTCTTC. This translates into CSASDRPYNEQFF.

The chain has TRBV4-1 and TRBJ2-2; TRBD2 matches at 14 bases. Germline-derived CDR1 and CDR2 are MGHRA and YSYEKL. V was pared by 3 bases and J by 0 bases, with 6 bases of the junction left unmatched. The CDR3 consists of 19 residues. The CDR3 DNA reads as TGCGCCAGCAGCCAGCCTCCGGGACTAGCGGGGGCGAACACCGGGGAGCTGTTTTTT. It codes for CASSQPPGLAGANTGELFF.

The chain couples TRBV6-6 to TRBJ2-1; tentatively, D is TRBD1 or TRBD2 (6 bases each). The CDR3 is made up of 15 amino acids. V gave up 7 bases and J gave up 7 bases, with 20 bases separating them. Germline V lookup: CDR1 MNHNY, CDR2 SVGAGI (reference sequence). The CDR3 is CASTYAGRGGNEQFF. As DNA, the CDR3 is TGTGCCAGCACCTACGCGGGAAGAGGGGGGAATGAGCAGTTCTTC.

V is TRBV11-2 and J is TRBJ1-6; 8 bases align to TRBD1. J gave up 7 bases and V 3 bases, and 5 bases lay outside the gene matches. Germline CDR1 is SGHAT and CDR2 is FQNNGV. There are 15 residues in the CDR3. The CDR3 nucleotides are TGTGCCAGCAGCTTGCAGACAGGGGAGAATTCACCCCTCCACTTT. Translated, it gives CASSLQTGENSPLHF.

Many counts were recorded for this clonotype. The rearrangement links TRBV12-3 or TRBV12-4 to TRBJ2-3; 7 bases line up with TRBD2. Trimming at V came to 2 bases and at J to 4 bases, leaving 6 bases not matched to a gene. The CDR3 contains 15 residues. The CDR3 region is CASSLLGSGPDTQYF. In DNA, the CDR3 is TGTGCCAGCAGTTTATTGGGTAGCGGGCCAGATACGCAGTATTTT.